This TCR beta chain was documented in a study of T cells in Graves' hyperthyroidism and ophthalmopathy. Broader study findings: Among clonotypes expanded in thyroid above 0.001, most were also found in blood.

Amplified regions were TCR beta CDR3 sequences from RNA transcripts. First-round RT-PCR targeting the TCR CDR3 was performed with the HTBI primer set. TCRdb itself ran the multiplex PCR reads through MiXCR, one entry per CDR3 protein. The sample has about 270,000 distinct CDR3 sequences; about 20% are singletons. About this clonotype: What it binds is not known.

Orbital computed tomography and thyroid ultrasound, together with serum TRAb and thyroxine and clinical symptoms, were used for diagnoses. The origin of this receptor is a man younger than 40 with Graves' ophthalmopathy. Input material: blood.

CDR3 protein: CASSPGLPGQGIVAFF. For the CDR3, the DNA is TGTGCCAGCTCACCGGGGCTGCCAGGGCAGGGGATAGTAGCTTTCTTT. This chain links TRBV18 with TRBJ1-1; maybe TRBD1 (6 bases). The V gene lost 3 bases and the J gene lost 10 bases, with 24 bases spanning the gap. Looked up from germline, CDR1 is KGHSH and CDR2 is LQKENI. The CDR3 sequence is 16 residues long.